This T cell receptor (beta chain) emerged from a study of shared clonotypes between healthy human individuals. This CDR3 region has 15 residues. The V segment lost 3 bases and the J segment 1 base; nucleotides outside the gene matches: 5. CDR1 SGHNT and CDR2 YYREEE come from the germline V gene (reference sequence). Profiling relied on immunoSEQ multiplex PCR, and the TCRdb table lists in-frame clones only, not all of them. The table lists 2 million to 2.5 million clones, over 85% of them singletons. The material sequenced was naive CD4+ T cells from PBMCs. Subset specified: CD45RA+ positively selected. The clonotype originates from a man aged 18 to 30 in good health. Some clones in this sample may be carry-over from other donors' samples. The chain couples TRBV5-4 to TRBJ2-5, with TRBD2 matching over 8 bases. The CDR3 DNA is TGTGCCAGCAGCTCCGGGAGGGAGGGCCAAGAGACCCAGTACTTC. This gives the protein CASSSGREGQETQYF. Drawing the rest from reference TRBV5-4 and TRBJ2-5, the complete variable domain is ETGVTQSPTHLIKTRGQQVTLRCSSQSGHNTVSWYQQALGQGPQFIFQYYREEENGRGNFPPRFSGLQFPNYSSELNVNALELDDSALYLCASSSGREGQETQYFGPGTRLLVL.